This T cell receptor beta chain was found in a study of OX40 agonist ivuxolimab in advanced cancers. This clone has more than one count but fewer than ten. CDR1 and CDR2 (germline): SGHAT, FQNNGV. The CDR3 runs to 13 residues. V was cut by 4 bases and J by 2 bases, with 9 bases left in between. Repertoires were generated with immunoSEQ multiplex PCR, while TCRdb's copy carries only in-frame clones and drops some. The sample lists about 56,000 clones; 92% were seen once. This clonotype originated in an adult with an advanced solid tumor such as melanoma, head and neck, liver or kidney cancer. The starting material was CD4+ or CD8+ T cells sorted from blood, obtained in a trial of the OX40 agonist ivuxolimab. The V call is TRBV11-2, the J call TRBJ2-7; unclear D gene. The CDR3 region has the DNA TGTGCCAGCAGCTCTTACTCTGCCTACGAGCAGTACTTC. Amino acids: CASSSYSAYEQYF. Drawing the rest from reference TRBV11-2 and TRBJ2-7, the complete variable domain is EAGVAQSPRYKIIEKRQSVAFWCNPISGHATLYWYQQILGQGPKLLIQFQNNGVVDDSQLPKDRFSAERLKGVDSTLKIQPAKLEDSAVYLCASSSYSAYEQYFGPGTRLTVT.